This entry lists 14 T cell receptor beta chains sequenced from one sample in a study of blood T cell repertoires in COVID-19. Repertoires were generated with immunoSEQ multiplex PCR, while TCRdb's copy carries only in-frame clones and drops some. The table shows some 47,000 clones, with roughly 88% occurring only once. The sequenced sample consisted of peripheral blood. These receptor sequences come from a woman between 55 and 75 years old with acute or convalescent COVID-19.

In this sample, this clone turned up once. This chain joins TRBV5-4 and TRBJ2-1; 10 bases align to TRBD1. The V gene's germline CDR1 is SGHNT and CDR2 YYREEE (reference sequence). CDR3 length: 16 amino acids. Unmatched junction bases numbered 12, after V lost 4 bases and J lost 8 bases. CDR3 bases: TGTGCCAGCAGCAGAGGGACAGGGGTTAATGATGATGAGCAGTTCTTC. Translated: CASSRGTGVNDDEQFF.

This clone showed up just a few times. The rearrangement joins TRBV27 to TRBJ2-1; TRBD2 aligns across 7 bases. The CDR3 loop spans 17 amino acids. V lost 4 bases and J lost 4; bases outside the gene matches: 13. Per germline, CDR1 MNHEY and CDR2 SMNVEV (reference sequence). The CDR3 DNA reads TGTGCCAGCAGTTCCTGGAAACGACAGCGGGATTACAATGAGCAGTTCTTC. It specifies CASSSWKRQRDYNEQFF.

V usage is TRBV2 and J usage is TRBJ2-1; D is possibly TRBD2 (5 bases). Per germline, CDR1 SNHLY and CDR2 FYNNEI. V was pared by 7 bases and J by 0 bases, with 16 bases between. This CDR3 contains 16 residues. The CDR3: CASKPDAGSSYNEQFF. Here the CDR3 DNA reads TGTGCCAGCAAACCGGACGCGGGCAGCTCCTACAATGAGCAGTTCTTC.

This clone was observed a few times. The chain couples TRBV10-3 to TRBJ1-1, with unresolved D. Germline loops: CDR1 ENHRY, CDR2 SYGVKD. With 2 bases removed from V and 0 bases from J, the gap between germline ends came to 4 bases. The CDR3 extends over 13 amino acids. The CDR3 DNA sequence: TGTGCCATCAGTGAGAGCATGAACACTGAAGCTTTCTTT. Translation gives CAISESMNTEAFF.

This sequence joins TRBV28 and TRBJ2-7; 8 bases match TRBD1. The CDR3 spans 14 residues. Losses at the gene ends were 0 bases for V and 6 bases for J; bases not matched to a gene: 4. Germline V gene lookup returns CDR1 MDHEN and CDR2 SYDVKM. The CDR3 here is CASSLWQGASEQYF. As DNA, the CDR3 is TGTGCCAGCAGTTTATGGCAGGGGGCTTCCGAGCAGTACTTC. Based on the CDR3 plus reference TRBV28 and TRBJ2-7, the full variable domain is DVKVTQSSRYLVKRTGEKVFLECVQDMDHENMFWYRQDPGLGLRLIYFSYDVKMKEKGDIPEGYSVSREKKERFSLILESASTNQTSMYLCASSLWQGASEQYFGPGTRLTVT.

The V gene is TRBV7-3, the J gene TRBJ2-3; 9 bases line up with TRBD2. CDR1 is SGHTA, CDR2 FQGTGA, per germline. Losses at the gene ends were 1 base for V and 0 bases for J; bases not matched to a gene: 2. CDR3 length: 16 residues. The CDR3 loop reads CASSLIAGESTDTQYF. In nucleotides, the CDR3 is TGTGCCAGCAGCTTAATAGCGGGGGAAAGCACAGATACGCAGTATTTT.

J is TRBJ1-5 and V is TRBV28, with 8 bases that match TRBD1. The germline V gene has CDR1 MDHEN and CDR2 SYDVKM. The ends lost 5 bases at V and 15 bases at J; junction bases unmatched: 9. CDR3 size: 12 residues. The CDR3, as DNA: TGTGCCAGCAGTCTCCCCGGGACAGGTAGGCATTTT. This codes for CASSLPGTGRHF.

V is TRBV2 and J is TRBJ1-4; 9 nucleotides line up with TRBD1. This CDR3 has 15 amino acids. Germline values: CDR1 SNHLY, CDR2 FYNNEI. V was clipped by 5 bases and J by 5 bases; unmatched bases: 6. The CDR3 loop reads CASSRQGGGNEKLFF. CDR3 DNA sequence: TGTGCCAGCAGTCGACAGGGGGGCGGGAATGAAAAACTGTTTTTT.

The chain is built from TRBV6-5 and TRBJ1-4; D is perhaps TRBD1 (6 bases). The CDR3 runs to 14 residues. The germline V and J ends were trimmed by 6 bases and 8 bases, with 16 bases remaining between them. The germline gives CDR1 MNHEY, CDR2 SVGAGI. CDR3 DNA sequence: TGTGCCAGCAGCGGGAGGGGGGCAAGGGAAAAACTGTTTTTT. Translating it yields CASSGRGAREKLFF.

The chain uses TRBV5-1 and TRBJ1-2, with D possibly matching TRBD1 (5 bases). CDR1 is SGHRS, CDR2 YFSETQ, per germline. Trimming took 2 bases from V and 4 from J, leaving 12 bases between them. CDR3 length equals 14 residues. CDR3 in DNA: TGCGCCAGCAGCTTCTCTGACAGATCCTATGGCTACACCTTC. Protein: CASSFSDRSYGYTF.

The rearrangement joins TRBV28 to TRBJ2-3; 12 bases align to TRBD2. The length of the CDR3 is 17 residues. Trimming cost V 5 bases and J 4 bases; bases outside gene matches: 10. The germline V gene has CDR1 MDHEN and CDR2 SYDVKM. The DNA of the CDR3 is TGTGCCAGCAGTCCCCCTGCTAGCGGGGGGGTCCCAGATACGCAGTATTTT. This codes for CASSPPASGGVPDTQYF.

CDR3: CASSGMSGYSNQPQHF. CDR3 in DNA: TGTGCCAGCAGTGGGATGTCGGGATATAGCAATCAGCCCCAGCATTTT. J is TRBJ1-5 and V is TRBV6-6; D gene ambiguous. The CDR3 is made up of 16 amino acids. V gave up 5 bases and J gave up 0 bases, with 14 bases separating them. CDR1 and CDR2 (germline): MNHNY, SVGAGI (reference sequence).

The chain employs TRBV19 and TRBJ1-2; 9 nucleotides match TRBD1. The V gene end was trimmed by 5 bases and the J gene end by 6 bases; junction bases not matched to a gene: 13. Germline V gene data show CDR1 as LNHDA and CDR2 as SQIVND (reference sequence). This CDR3 is 16 amino acids long. The CDR3 protein is CASSRGTGLMWDGYTF. In nucleotides, the CDR3 is TGTGCCAGTAGTCGCGGGACAGGGTTAATGTGGGATGGCTACACCTTC.

The chain carries TRBV6-5 and TRBJ1-1; D not resolved. V was clipped by 6 bases and J by 13 bases, with 18 bases between them. CDR1 is MNHEY, CDR2 SVGAGI, per germline. This CDR3 has 12 amino acids. For the CDR3, the DNA is TGTGCCAGCAGCCAAGGAAAGGTGGAGTTTTTCTTT. Translated, it gives CASSQGKVEFFF.